The clone carrying this T cell receptor (beta chain) has more than one count but fewer than ten. The germline V gene encodes CDR1 MNHEY and CDR2 SVGAGI. There are 17 residues in the CDR3. V dropped 3 bases and J dropped 1; count of bases not matched to a gene: 9. The data are from a study of blood T cells in healthy people across ages. A J-beta primer mix and a sample-barcoded 5' primer were used in a second PCR of about 7 to 12 cycles. TCRdb called the 5' RACE reads again in MiXCR, with one record for every CDR3 protein. The sample consists of 1.4 million to 1.5 million distinct CDR3 sequences, about 43% of them appearing once.

Source material: blood. The rearrangement joins TRBV6-5 to TRBJ2-1; 7 nucleotides align to TRBD2. This TCR derives from a woman under 30 in good health. CDR3 protein: CASSYRPSGISYNEQFF. The CDR3 region has the DNA TGTGCCAGCAGTTATCGGCCTAGCGGAATTTCCTACAATGAGCAGTTCTTC.